The present T cell receptor beta chain was sequenced within a study of PD-1 blockade in classical Hodgkin lymphoma. General study findings and limits: Lower baseline TCR diversity was reported for newly diagnosed patients than for healthy donors. For complete responders, baseline diversity was comparable to that of newly diagnosed patients. Nothing has yet pinned down what causes the repertoire differences, possibly disease activity or prior therapy. By cycle point C4D1, TCR diversity had risen significantly in CD4+ cells (but not CD8+ cells).

After autologous stem cell transplantation all patients relapsed, and prior brentuximab vedotin exposure differed between cohorts. Clones were sequenced by immunoSEQ multiplex PCR, and TCRdb holds only the in-frame ones, with some missing. This table has 50,000 to 65,000 clones, under 95% appearing once. On this clone: Its cognate antigen is unknown.

Trimming left V 6 bases short and J 7 bases short, with 15 bases between. CDR1 is SGHVS and CDR2 is FNYEAQ in the germline V gene. The CDR3 is made up of 13 amino acids. The starting material was peripheral blood mononuclear cells (PBMCs), obtained before the second cycle of nivolumab. This receptor was taken from a human donor with classical Hodgkin lymphoma. The chain has TRBV7-6 and TRBJ2-5; no clear D gene. The CDR3 protein is CASSPITTGTQYF. In DNA, the CDR3 is TGTGCCAGCAGTCCGATTACCACGGGGACCCAGTACTTC. The whole variable domain, filled in from reference TRBV7-6 and TRBJ2-5, reads GAGVSQSPRYKVTKRGQDVALRCDPISGHVSLYWYRQALGQGPEFLTYFNYEAQQDKSGLPNDRFSAERPEGSISTLTIQRTEQRDSAMYRCASSPITTGTQYFGPGTRLLVL.